This T cell receptor beta chain was sequenced in a study of cytomegalovirus exposure and HLA in healthy donors. The ends lost 2 bases at V and 3 bases at J; junction bases unmatched: 2. CDR1 and CDR2 (germline): MNHNS, SASEGT. CDR3 length: 14 amino acids. For this clone: Its antigen is not identified.

Primers: 60 Vbeta forward and 13 Jbeta reverse. Measured with immunoSEQ multiplex PCR; TCRdb has only the in-frame clones, and not every one. The data hold 200,000 to 250,000 clones, with around 80% observed a single time. Study-wide results and limits: Compared with the approximately 700-donor mean, an Asian-associated ancestry cluster reportedly had fewer N-insertions, according to a later analysis.

The chain couples TRBV6-1 to TRBJ1-1; 8 bases fit TRBD1. This sequence was found in a man aged 25-45 years in good health and CMV-seronegative. Specimen: PBMCs. This CDR3 is CASSEFRGHTEAFF. The CDR3, as DNA: TGTGCCAGCAGTGAATTCAGGGGGCACACTGAAGCTTTCTTT.